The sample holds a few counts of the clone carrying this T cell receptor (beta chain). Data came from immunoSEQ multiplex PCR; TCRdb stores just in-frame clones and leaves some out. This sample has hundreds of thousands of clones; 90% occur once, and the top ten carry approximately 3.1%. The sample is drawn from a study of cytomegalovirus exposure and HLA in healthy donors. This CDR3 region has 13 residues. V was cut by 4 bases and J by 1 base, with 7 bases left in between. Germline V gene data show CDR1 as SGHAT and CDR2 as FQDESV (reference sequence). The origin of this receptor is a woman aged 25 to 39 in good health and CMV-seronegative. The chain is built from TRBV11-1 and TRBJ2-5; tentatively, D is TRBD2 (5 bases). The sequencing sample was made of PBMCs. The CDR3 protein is CASSWGVQETQYF. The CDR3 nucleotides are TGTGCCAGCAGCTGGGGAGTCCAAGAGACCCAGTACTTC.